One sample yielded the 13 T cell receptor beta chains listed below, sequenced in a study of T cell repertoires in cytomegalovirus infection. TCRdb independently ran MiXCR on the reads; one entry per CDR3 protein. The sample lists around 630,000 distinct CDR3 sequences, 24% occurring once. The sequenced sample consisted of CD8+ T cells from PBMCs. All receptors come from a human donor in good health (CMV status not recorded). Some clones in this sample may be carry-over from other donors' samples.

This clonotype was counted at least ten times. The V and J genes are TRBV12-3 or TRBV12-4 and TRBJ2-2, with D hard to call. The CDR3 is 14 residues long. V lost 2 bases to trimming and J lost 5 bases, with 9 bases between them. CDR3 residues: CASSLTLLTGELFF. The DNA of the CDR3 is TGTGCCAGCAGTTTAACCCTTTTAACCGGGGAGCTGTTTTTT.

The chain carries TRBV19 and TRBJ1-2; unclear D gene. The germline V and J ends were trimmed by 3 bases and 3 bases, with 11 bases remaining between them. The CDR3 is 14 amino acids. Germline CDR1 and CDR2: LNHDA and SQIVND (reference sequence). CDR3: CASSMEGDYYGYTF. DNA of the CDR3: TGTGCCAGTAGTATGGAGGGAGACTACTATGGCTACACCTTC.

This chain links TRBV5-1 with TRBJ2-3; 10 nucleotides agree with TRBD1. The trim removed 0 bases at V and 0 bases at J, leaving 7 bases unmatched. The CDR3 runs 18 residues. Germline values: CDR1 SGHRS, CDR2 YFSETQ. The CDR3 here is CASSLGPTGGLSTDTQYF. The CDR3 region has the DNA TGCGCCAGCAGCTTGGGGCCGACAGGGGGCCTCAGCACAGATACGCAGTATTTT.

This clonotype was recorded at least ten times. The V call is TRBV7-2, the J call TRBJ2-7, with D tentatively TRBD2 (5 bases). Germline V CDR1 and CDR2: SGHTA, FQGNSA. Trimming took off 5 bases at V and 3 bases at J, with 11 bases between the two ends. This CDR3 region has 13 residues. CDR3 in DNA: TGTGCCAGCAGCATACCCGGGAACTACGAGCAGTACTTC. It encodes CASSIPGNYEQYF.

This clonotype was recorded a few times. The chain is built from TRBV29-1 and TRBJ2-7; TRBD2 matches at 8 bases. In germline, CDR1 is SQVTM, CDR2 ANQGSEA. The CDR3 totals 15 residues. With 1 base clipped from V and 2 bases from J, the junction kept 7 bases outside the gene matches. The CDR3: CSVEGLRGAPYEQYF. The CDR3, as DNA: TGCAGCGTTGAAGGCTTGCGGGGGGCCCCCTACGAGCAGTACTTC.

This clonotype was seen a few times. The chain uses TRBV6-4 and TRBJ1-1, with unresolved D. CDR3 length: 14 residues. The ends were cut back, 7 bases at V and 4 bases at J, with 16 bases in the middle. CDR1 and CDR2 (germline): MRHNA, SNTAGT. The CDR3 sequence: CASKNGRASTEAFF. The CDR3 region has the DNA TGTGCCAGCAAAAACGGGAGGGCTAGCACTGAAGCTTTCTTT.

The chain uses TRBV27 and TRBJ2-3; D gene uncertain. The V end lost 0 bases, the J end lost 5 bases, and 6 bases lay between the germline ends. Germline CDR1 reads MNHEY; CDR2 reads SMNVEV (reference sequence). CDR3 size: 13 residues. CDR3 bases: TGTGCCAGCAGTTTATCGAAAGGAGATACGCAGTATTTT. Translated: CASSLSKGDTQYF.

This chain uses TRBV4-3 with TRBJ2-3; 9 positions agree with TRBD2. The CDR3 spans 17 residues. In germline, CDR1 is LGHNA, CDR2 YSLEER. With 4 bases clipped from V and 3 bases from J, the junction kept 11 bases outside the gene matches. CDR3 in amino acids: CASSPSMASGETDTQYF. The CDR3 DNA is TGCGCCAGCAGCCCGTCTATGGCTAGCGGGGAAACAGATACGCAGTATTTT.

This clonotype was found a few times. The CDR3 DNA follows: TGTGCCAGCACCCCAAGGACAGGGGTAAACGGCTACACCTTC. Translated, it gives CASTPRTGVNGYTF. The rearrangement joins TRBV27 to TRBJ1-2, with 9 bases aligning to TRBD1. Germline V gene lookup returns CDR1 MNHEY and CDR2 SMNVEV (reference sequence). The length of the CDR3 is 14 residues. J gave up 8 bases and V 7 bases, and 11 bases lay outside the gene matches.

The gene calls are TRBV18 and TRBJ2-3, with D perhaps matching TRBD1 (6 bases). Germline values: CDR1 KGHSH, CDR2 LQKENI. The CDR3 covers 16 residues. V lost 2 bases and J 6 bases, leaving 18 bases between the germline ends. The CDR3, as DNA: TGTGCCAGCTCACCAAAGGGTTACAGGGATGAGGATACGCAGTATTTT. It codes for CASSPKGYRDEDTQYF.

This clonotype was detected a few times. The CDR3 region has the DNA TGTGCCAGCAGCTCCGGGGGGGGGGGCCGGAATGAGCAGTTCTTC. It yields the protein CASSSGGGGRNEQFF. The V and J genes are TRBV7-2 and TRBJ2-1; 8 nucleotides agree with TRBD2. Looked up from germline, CDR1 is SGHTA and CDR2 is FQGNSA. This CDR3 spans 15 amino acids. Trimming cost V 4 bases and J 7 bases; bases outside gene matches: 9.

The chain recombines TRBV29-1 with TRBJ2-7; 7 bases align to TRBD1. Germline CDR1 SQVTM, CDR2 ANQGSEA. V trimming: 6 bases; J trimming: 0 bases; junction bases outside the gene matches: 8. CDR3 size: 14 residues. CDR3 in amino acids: CSVAGTESSYEQYF. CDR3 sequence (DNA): TGCAGCGTCGCCGGGACAGAAAGCTCCTACGAGCAGTACTTC.

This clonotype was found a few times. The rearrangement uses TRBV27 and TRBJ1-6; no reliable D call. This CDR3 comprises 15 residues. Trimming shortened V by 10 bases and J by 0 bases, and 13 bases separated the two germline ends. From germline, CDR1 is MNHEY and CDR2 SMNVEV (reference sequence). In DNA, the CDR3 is TGTGCCACCCAAGAAGGGAGCTCCTATAATTCACCCCTCCACTTT. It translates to CATQEGSSYNSPLHF.